The 4 T cell receptor beta chains presented below share a single source sample, sequenced in a study of T cells in women clearing cervical HPV infection. Clones were read by immunoSEQ multiplex PCR, and TCRdb kept only the in-frame ones, dropping some. Listed are around 39,000 clones; 6% to 6.5% falls within the top ten. The material sequenced was blood buffy coat. The receptor set was obtained from a woman aged 18-70 years with a cervical HPV16 infection that either progressed to CIN3+ or cleared (not recorded which).

The sequenced part of the CDR3 DNA is TGTGCCAGTAGGTACAGGGGTTCTAACACCGGGGAG. It encodes CASRYRGSNTGE. The full-length CDR3 reads as CASRYRGSNTGELFF. The rearrangement uses TRBV19 and TRBJ2-2, with 7 bases matching TRBD1. The read comes to an end 3 residues before the CDR3 does, leaving the germline J gene to fill in the end. The V and J ends lost 6 bases and 2 bases, in that order; junction bases with no gene match: 6. Germline CDR1 is LNHDA and CDR2 is SQIVND (reference sequence). CDR3 length: 15 residues.

Incomplete CDR3 DNA: TGTGCCAGCAGCCGGTACAGGGGAGAGACG. This codes for CASSRYRGET. The entire CDR3 protein is CASSRYRGETQYF. This chain links TRBV7-7 with TRBJ2-3; 7 bases align to TRBD1. The read falls 3 residues short of the CDR3 end, and the missing part is taken from the germline J gene. The CDR3 length is 13 residues. Germline CDR1 SSHAT, CDR2 FNYEAQ (reference sequence).

A word on this clone: The observed sequence ends 3 residues before the CDR3 terminus, with the missing tail filled in from the germline J gene. The sample has other DNA sequences that encode this CDR3 too. This chain uses TRBV7-6 with TRBJ1-2; 9 bases align to TRBD1. This CDR3 is 14 amino acids long. V was pared by 5 bases and J by 3 bases, with 4 bases of the junction left unmatched. Germline-derived CDR1 and CDR2 are SGHVS and FNYEAQ. The CDR3 region is CASSEGQGDYGYTF. CDR3 DNA (partial): TGTGCCAGCAGCGAGGGACAGGGAGACTATGGC.

On this clone: A read error may account for a junction end that differs from germline. The CDR3 end lies 3 residues beyond the end of the read and is filled in from the germline J gene. The V call is TRBV7-9, the J call TRBJ2-7, with TRBD1 matching over 9 bases. CDR1 and CDR2 (germline): SEHNR, FQNEAQ (reference sequence). The length of the CDR3 is 15 residues. The sequenced CDR3 bases are TGTGCCACCAGCGCCCTGGACAGGGGAGGGTACGAG. It specifies CATSALDRGGYE. The complete CDR3 protein is CATSALDRGGYEQYF.